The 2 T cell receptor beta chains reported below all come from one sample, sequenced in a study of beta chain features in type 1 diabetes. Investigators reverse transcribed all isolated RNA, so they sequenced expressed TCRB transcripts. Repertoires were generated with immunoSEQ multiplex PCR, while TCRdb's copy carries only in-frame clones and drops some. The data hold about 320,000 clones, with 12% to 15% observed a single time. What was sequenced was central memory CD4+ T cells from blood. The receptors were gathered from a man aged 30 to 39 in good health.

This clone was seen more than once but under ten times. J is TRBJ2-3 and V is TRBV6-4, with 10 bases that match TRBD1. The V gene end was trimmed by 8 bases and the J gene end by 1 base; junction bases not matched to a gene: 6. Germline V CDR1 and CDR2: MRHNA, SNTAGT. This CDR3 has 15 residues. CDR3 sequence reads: CASGFGTGGTDTQYF. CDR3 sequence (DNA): TGTGCCAGCGGTTTCGGGACAGGGGGCACAGATACGCAGTATTTT.

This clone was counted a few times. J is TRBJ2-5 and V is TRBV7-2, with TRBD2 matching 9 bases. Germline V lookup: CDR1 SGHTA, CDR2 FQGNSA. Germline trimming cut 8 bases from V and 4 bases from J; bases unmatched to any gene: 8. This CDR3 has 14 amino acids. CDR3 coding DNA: TGTGCCAGCCTAGCGGGGTATGAAGCAGAGACCCAGTACTTC. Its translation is CASLAGYEAETQYF.